One TCR beta chain is described in this entry. Sequencing used immunoSEQ multiplex PCR; TCRdb keeps in-frame clones, though not all of them. The sample consists of roughly 100,000 clones, roughly 80% of them appearing once. CDR3 length equals 14 residues. The V end lost 3 bases, the J end lost 8 bases, and 16 bases lay between the germline ends. CDR1 SGHTA and CDR2 FQGNSA come from the germline V gene. The data were taken from a study of blood T cell repertoires in COVID-19. At the level of the study: From the United States, Italy and Spain came samples of acute and convalescent COVID-19. From T cells, B-cell-depleted T cells, or PBMCs came the material, which was cDNA or gDNA.

The sequenced sample was peripheral blood. This rearrangement joins TRBV7-2 to TRBJ1-1; D ambiguous. The receptor comes from a woman in her 70s with acute or convalescent COVID-19. The CDR3 sequence is CASSFPRPQIEAFF. CDR3 DNA sequence: TGTGCCAGCAGCTTTCCGAGGCCCCAAATCGAAGCTTTCTTT.